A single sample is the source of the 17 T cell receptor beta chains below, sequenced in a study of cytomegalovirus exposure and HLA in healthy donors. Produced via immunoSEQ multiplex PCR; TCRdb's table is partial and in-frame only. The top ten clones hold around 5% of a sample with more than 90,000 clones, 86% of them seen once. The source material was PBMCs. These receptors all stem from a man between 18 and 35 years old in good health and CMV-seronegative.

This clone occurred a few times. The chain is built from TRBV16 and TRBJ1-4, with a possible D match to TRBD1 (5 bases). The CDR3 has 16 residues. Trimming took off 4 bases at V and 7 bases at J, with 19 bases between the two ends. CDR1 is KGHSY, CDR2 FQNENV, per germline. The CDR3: CASSPHRRGRGEKLFF. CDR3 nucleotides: TGTGCCAGCAGCCCCCATCGGAGGGGCCGCGGTGAAAAACTGTTTTTT.

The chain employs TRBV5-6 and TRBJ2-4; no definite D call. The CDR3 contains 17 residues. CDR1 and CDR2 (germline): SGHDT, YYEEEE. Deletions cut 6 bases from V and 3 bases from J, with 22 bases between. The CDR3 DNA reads TGTGCCAGCAACAGCTTCCGGAACGGTCCTGACAAAAACATTCAGTACTTC. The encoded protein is CASNSFRNGPDKNIQYF. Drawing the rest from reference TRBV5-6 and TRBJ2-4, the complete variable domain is DAGVTQSPTHLIKTRGQQVTLRCSPKSGHDTVSWYQQALGQGPQFIFQYYEEEERQRGNFPDRFSGHQFPNYSSELNVNALLLGDSALYLCASNSFRNGPDKNIQYFGAGTRLSVL.

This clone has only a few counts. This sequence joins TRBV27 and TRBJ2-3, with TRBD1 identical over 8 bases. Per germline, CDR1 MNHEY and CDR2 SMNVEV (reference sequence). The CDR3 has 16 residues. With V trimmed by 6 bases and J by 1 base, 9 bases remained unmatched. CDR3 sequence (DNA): TGTGCCAGCAGGGGCCAGGGGGCGTGGGGCACAGATACGCAGTATTTT. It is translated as CASRGQGAWGTDTQYF.

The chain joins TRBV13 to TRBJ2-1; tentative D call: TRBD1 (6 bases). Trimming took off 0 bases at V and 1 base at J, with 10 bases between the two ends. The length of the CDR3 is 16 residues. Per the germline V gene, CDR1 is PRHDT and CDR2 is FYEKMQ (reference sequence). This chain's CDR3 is CASSLGEQGSYNEQFF. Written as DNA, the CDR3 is TGTGCCAGCAGCTTAGGCGAGCAGGGGTCCTACAATGAGCAGTTCTTC.

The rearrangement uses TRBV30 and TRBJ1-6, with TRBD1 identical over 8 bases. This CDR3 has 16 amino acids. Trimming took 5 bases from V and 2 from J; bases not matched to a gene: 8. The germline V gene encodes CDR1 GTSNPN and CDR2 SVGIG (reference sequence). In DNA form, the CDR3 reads TGTGCCTGGCTCCCTCGGACAGGGACCTATAATTCACCCCTCCACTTT. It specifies CAWLPRTGTYNSPLHF.

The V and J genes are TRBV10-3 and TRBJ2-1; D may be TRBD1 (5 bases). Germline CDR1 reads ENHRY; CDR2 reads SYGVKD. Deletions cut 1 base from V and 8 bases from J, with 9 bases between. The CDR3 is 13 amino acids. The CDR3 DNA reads TGTGCCATCAGTGAGTATAGCAGGGATGAGCAGTTCTTC. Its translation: CAISEYSRDEQFF.

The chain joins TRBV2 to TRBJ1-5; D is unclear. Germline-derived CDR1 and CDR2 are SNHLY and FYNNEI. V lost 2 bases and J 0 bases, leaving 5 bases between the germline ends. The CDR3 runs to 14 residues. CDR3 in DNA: TGTGCCAGCAGTGAAAACACTAGCAATCAGCCCCAGCATTTT. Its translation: CASSENTSNQPQHF.

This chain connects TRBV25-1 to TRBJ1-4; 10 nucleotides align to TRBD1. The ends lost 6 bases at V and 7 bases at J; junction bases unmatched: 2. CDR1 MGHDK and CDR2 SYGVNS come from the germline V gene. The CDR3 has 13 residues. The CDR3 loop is CASRTGGSEKLFF. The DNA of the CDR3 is TGTGCCAGCAGGACAGGGGGCAGTGAAAAACTGTTTTTT. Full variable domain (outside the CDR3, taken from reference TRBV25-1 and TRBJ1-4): EADIYQTPRYLVIGTGKKITLECSQTMGHDKMYWYQQDPGMELHLIHYSYGVNSTEKGDLSSESTVSRIRTEHFPLTLESARPSHTSQYLCASRTGGSEKLFFGSGTQLSVL.

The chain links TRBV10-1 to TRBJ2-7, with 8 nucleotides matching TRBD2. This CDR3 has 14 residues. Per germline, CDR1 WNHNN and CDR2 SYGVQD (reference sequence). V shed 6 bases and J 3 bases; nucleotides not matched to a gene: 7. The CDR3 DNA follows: TGCGCCAGCAGCCCGAGCGGGAGCCTCTACGAGCAGTACTTC. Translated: CASSPSGSLYEQYF.

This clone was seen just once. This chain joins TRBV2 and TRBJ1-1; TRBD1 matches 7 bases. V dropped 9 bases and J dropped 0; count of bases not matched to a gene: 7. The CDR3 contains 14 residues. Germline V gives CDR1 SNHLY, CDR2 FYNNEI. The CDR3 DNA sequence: TGTGCCAGTACAGGACAGGAGATGAACACTGAAGCTTTCTTT. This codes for CASTGQEMNTEAFF.

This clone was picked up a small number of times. The CDR3 DNA reads as TGTGCCTGGTCCCGGACGGGAACCTACGAGCAGTACTTC. It is translated as CAWSRTGTYEQYF. This sequence joins TRBV30 and TRBJ2-7; D possibly corresponds to TRBD2 (5 bases). Looked up from germline, CDR1 is GTSNPN and CDR2 is SVGIG (reference sequence). V was shortened by 5 bases and J by 2 bases, with 13 bases between the two germline ends. This CDR3 spans 13 amino acids.

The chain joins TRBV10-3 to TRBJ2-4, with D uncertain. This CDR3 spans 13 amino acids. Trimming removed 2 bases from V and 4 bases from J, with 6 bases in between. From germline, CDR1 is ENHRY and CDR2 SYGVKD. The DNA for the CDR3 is TGTGCCATCAGTGAGGAGAAGAAAAACATTCAGTACTTC. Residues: CAISEEKKNIQYF.

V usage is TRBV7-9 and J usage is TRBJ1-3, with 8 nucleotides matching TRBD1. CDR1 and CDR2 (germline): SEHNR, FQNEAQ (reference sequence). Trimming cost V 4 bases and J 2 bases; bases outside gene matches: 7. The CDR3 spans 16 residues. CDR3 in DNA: TGTGCCAGCAGCTCCAGGGACAGGATCCCTGGAAACACCATATATTTT. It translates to CASSSRDRIPGNTIYF.

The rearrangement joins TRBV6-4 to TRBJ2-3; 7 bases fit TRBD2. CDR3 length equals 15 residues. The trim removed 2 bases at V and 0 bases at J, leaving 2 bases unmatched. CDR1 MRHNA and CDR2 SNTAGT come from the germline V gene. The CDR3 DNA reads TGTGCCAGCAGTGACAGCGGGAAGAGCACAGATACGCAGTATTTT. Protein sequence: CASSDSGKSTDTQYF.

The CDR3 loop reads CASSWGSKGVGPKAEQYF. In DNA, the CDR3 is TGTGCCAGCAGCTGGGGCTCTAAGGGGGTGGGACCCAAGGCCGAGCAGTACTTC. The gene calls are TRBV5-8 and TRBJ2-7; D is possibly TRBD1 (6 bases). Germline lookup yields CDR1 SGHTS and CDR2 YDEGEE. V was shortened by 3 bases and J by 6 bases, with 28 bases between the two germline ends. This CDR3 has 18 amino acids.

CDR3 in DNA: TGTGCCTGGAGTGTACTCCGGACTAGCGGGGGGCCAGAGACCCAGTACTTC. Translating gives CAWSVLRTSGGPETQYF. J is TRBJ2-5 and V is TRBV30; the match to TRBD2 covers 14 bases. Germline V lookup: CDR1 GTSNPN, CDR2 SVGIG (reference sequence). Trimming at V came to 0 bases and at J to 4 bases, leaving 7 bases not matched to a gene. This CDR3 comprises 17 residues.

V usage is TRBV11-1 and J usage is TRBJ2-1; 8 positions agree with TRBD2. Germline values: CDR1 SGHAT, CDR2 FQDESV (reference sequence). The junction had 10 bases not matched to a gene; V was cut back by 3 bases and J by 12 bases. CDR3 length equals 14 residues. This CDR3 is CASSFLAGRVGQFF. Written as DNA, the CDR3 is TGTGCCAGCAGCTTTCTAGCGGGCCGGGTCGGGCAGTTCTTC.